A selection of T cell receptor beta chains follows, all from one sample in a study of beta chain features in type 1 diabetes. TCRdb keeps only in-frame clones here, not all; method: immunoSEQ multiplex PCR. Of roughly 170,000 clones in the sample, about 13% were seen once. Input material: central memory CD4+ T cells from blood. Receptors originate from a woman in her late teens or twenties in good health. CDR3s include the opening cysteine and the closing phenylalanine or tryptophan. A D gene is named only where the DNA matches it firmly. Size is stated for part of the rows, as once, few or many counts, or as a class when the clone is expanded.

j_call d_call clone_size cdr3_length v_call cdr3_nt cdr3_aa
TRBJ2-7 TRBD2 few 14 TRBV5-1 TGCGCCAGCAGGGAGGCTAGCGGGAGCCACGAGCAGTACTTC CASREASGSHEQYF
TRBJ1-2 NA few 14 TRBV27 TGTGCCAGCAGTTCAAACAGGGACCTTTATGGCTACACCTTC CASSSNRDLYGYTF
TRBJ2-5 NA NA 19 TRBV21-1 TGTGCCAGCAGCAATCCGGGACTAGCGGGCTGGGGCGGCCAGCAGACCCAGTACTTC CASSNPGLAGWGGQQTQYF
TRBJ2-1 NA few 14 TRBV18 TGTGCCAGCTCACCCCTGGAGGGGACGGATGAGCAGTTCTTC CASSPLEGTDEQFF
TRBJ1-3 NA NA 14 TRBV9 TGTGCCGGTGGACTGTTCCAATCTGGAAACACCATATATTTT CAGGLFQSGNTIYF
TRBJ1-1 NA few 14 TRBV19 TGTGCCAGTAGTCACGAAAAGACAGGCACTGAAGCTTTCTTT CASSHEKTGTEAFF
TRBJ2-7 TRBD1 few 18 TRBV14 TGTGCCAGCAGCCAAGGGTCCGGACAGGGATCCCTCGGGGGCGAGCAGTACTTC CASSQGSGQGSLGGEQYF
TRBJ2-7 NA many 14 TRBV4-1 TGCGCCAGCAGACGCAGGGACACCCTCCACGAGCAGTACTTC CASRRRDTLHEQYF
TRBJ2-7 NA few 12 TRBV12-5 TGTGCTAGCAGCCAGGACATGAGGGAGCAGTACTTC CASSQDMREQYF
TRBJ1-3 TRBD1 few 14 TRBV5-4 TGTGCCAGCAGCTTACGGACAGGGGAGAAGACCATATATTTT CASSLRTGEKTIYF
TRBJ2-7 TRBD2 few 16 TRBV28 TGTGCCAGCAGTCAGAAGGCTGGACTAGCGGGAAACGAGCAGTACTTC CASSQKAGLAGNEQYF
TRBJ2-7 TRBD2 few 14 TRBV28 TGTGCCAGCACGACTAGCGGGAGTTTCTACGAGCAGTACTTC CASTTSGSFYEQYF
TRBJ2-1 NA NA 14 TRBV7-3 TGTGCCAGCAGCTCGGGACTCAATCACAATGAGCAGTTCTTC CASSSGLNHNEQFF
TRBJ2-5 NA few 14 TRBV5-6 TGTGCCAGCAGCCTAAGACAGTACCAAGAGACCCAGTACTTC CASSLRQYQETQYF
TRBJ2-7 NA NA 14 TRBV5-1 TGCGCCAGCAGTTTTAACAGGGCCCCCTACGAGCAGTACTTC CASSFNRAPYEQYF
TRBJ2-6 NA NA 13 TRBV11-2 TGTGCCAGCAGCTTCTTTGGGGCCAACGTCCTGACTTTC CASSFFGANVLTF
TRBJ2-1 NA few 13 TRBV29-1 TGCAGCGTTGATCGTCTAGGGGTGGATGAGCAGTTCTTC CSVDRLGVDEQFF
TRBJ2-1 TRBD2 NA 14 TRBV30 TGTGCCTGGAGTTGGGGCGGGGGGGTTCCCGAGCAGTTCTTC CAWSWGGGVPEQFF
TRBJ1-5 NA few 14 TRBV30 TGTGCCTGGAGTGCCGGTCGCTTGAATCAGCCCCAGCATTTT CAWSAGRLNQPQHF
TRBJ2-3 TRBD1 once 15 TRBV18 TGTGCCAGCTCACCACCGAACAGGGGCGGGGATACGCAGTATTTT CASSPPNRGGDTQYF
TRBJ2-5 NA few 15 TRBV5-1 TGCGCCAGCAGCTTGGTTGTTTCAGGGGTCGAGACCCAGTACTTC CASSLVVSGVETQYF
TRBJ1-2 TRBD1 NA 16 TRBV19 TGTGCCAGTAGCGTTACAGGGGGCAACGAACGGGCTGGCTACACCTTC CASSVTGGNERAGYTF
TRBJ2-6 TRBD1 few 16 TRBV18 TGTGCCAGCTCACCAGGGACAGCCTCTGGGGCCAACGTCCTGACTTTC CASSPGTASGANVLTF
TRBJ2-3 TRBD2 NA 16 TRBV28 TGTGCCAGCAGTTTAAGGCGGGAGAGGTATACAGATACGCAGTATTTT CASSLRRERYTDTQYF
TRBJ2-3 NA few 14 TRBV30 TGTGCCTGGAGTGAACGCTCAGGGGCAGATACGCAGTATTTT CAWSERSGADTQYF
TRBJ2-3 TRBD2 NA 15 TRBV7-3 TGTGCCAGCAGCTTAAGACTAGCGGGCACAGATACGCAGTATTTT CASSLRLAGTDTQYF
TRBJ2-7 NA many 16 TRBV9 TGTGCCAGCAGCGGAGTCCTGGGTGCGGATAGCTACGAGCAGTACTTC CASSGVLGADSYEQYF
TRBJ2-3 NA few 15 TRBV11-2 TGTGCCAGCGGTAAAGGACTAACAGACACAGATACGCAGTATTTT CASGKGLTDTDTQYF